A selection of T cell receptor beta chains follows, all from one sample in a study of blood T cell repertoires in COVID-19. Here immunoSEQ multiplex PCR was the method, and the copy in TCRdb shows in-frame clones only, minus some. The data contain roughly 190,000 clones, around 81% of them seen just once; the ten biggest clones take up under 3%. Sample: peripheral blood. Receptors originate from a human donor with acute or convalescent COVID-19. The donor label of this sample is uncertain. Both conserved end residues are part of each CDR3. D genes are given only for firm matches. Size is stated for part of the rows, as once, few or many counts, or as a class when the clone is expanded.

d_gene	j_gene	v_gene	abundance	len	CDR3nt	CDR3aa
TRBD1	TRBJ1-2	TRBV5-1	-	14	TGCGCCAGCAGCTCCCTCCAGGGGGACTATGGCTACACCTTC	CASSSLQGDYGYTF
TRBD1	TRBJ1-2	TRBV25-1	-	14	TGTGCCAGCAGTCGACAGGGGGAGAGCTATGGCTACACCTTC	CASSRQGESYGYTF
-	TRBJ2-4	TRBV6-5	-	15	TGTGCCAGCAGTTACGACAGCCAATCTGGTGGCATTCAGTACTTC	CASSYDSQSGGIQYF
TRBD1	TRBJ1-4	TRBV6-1	few	16	TGTGCCAGCAGTGAAGGCGGGGACAGGGCTGGCGAAAAACTGTTTTTT	CASSEGGDRAGEKLFF
-	TRBJ1-1	TRBV11-2	-	13	TGTGCCAGCAGCTTAACGGGGAACACTGAAGCTTTCTTT	CASSLTGNTEAFF
TRBD1	TRBJ2-1	TRBV4-1	-	15	TGCGCCAGCAGCCAAGACGGGACAGGGGGCAATGAGCAGTTCTTC	CASSQDGTGGNEQFF
-	TRBJ1-1	TRBV5-4	-	15	TGTGCCAGCAGCTTGGAAACAGGGCAGGGGTTCTCGGCTTTCTTT	CASSLETGQGFSAFF
-	TRBJ1-4	TRBV27	once	15	TGTGCCAGCAGCCACCGGGGTTCAACTAATGAAAAACTGTTTTTT	CASSHRGSTNEKLFF
TRBD1	TRBJ1-4	TRBV7-2	-	14	TGTGCCAGCAGCTTGGAACAGGGGGCCGAAAAACTGTTTTTT	CASSLEQGAEKLFF
-	TRBJ1-1	TRBV21-1	-	17	TGTGCCAGCAGCAAAGCGCTTTTCGGGGGGGTAGGCACTGAAGCTTTCTTT	CASSKALFGGVGTEAFF
-	TRBJ1-2	TRBV30	-	14	TGTGCCTGGAGTAAACGAGTCGGGTTGGAGGGCTACACCTTC	CAWSKRVGLEGYTF
TRBD2	TRBJ2-1	TRBV7-9	-	15	TGTGCCAGCAGCTTACTCACTAGCGGGAGCAGTGAGCAGTTCTTC	CASSLLTSGSSEQFF
TRBD2	TRBJ2-7	TRBV9	-	15	TGTGCCAGCAGCGTTGGGACTAGCGGAGTCTACGAGCAGTACTTC	CASSVGTSGVYEQYF
-	TRBJ1-1	TRBV30	few	12	TGTGCCTGGAGCCACGGGGAGACTGAAGCTTTCTTT	CAWSHGETEAFF
-	TRBJ2-7	TRBV18	-	13	TGTGCCAGCTCACCCGCGGCGGCCTACGAGCAGTACTTC	CASSPAAAYEQYF
TRBD1	TRBJ1-1	TRBV19	-	15	TGTGCCACAAAGGGGTTGCAGGGGGCAATCACTGAAGCTTTCTTT	CATKGLQGAITEAFF
-	TRBJ1-1	TRBV6-1	-	15	TGTGCCAGCAGTGAGCGGCTTACAGGGTTTGCTGAAGCTTTCTTT	CASSERLTGFAEAFF
-	TRBJ1-5	TRBV30	-	15	TGTGCCTGGAGTGTTGGCCAAACTAGCAATCAGCCCCAGCATTTT	CAWSVGQTSNQPQHF
TRBD2	TRBJ2-6	TRBV9	-	18	TGTGCCAGCAGCGTAGCTCCTAGCGGGGGTTTTGGGGCCAACGTCCTGACTTTC	CASSVAPSGGFGANVLTF
TRBD1	TRBJ1-2	TRBV15	once	15	TGTGCCACCAGCACAGGACAGGGGGCCCCCTATGGCTACACCTTC	CATSTGQGAPYGYTF
TRBD1	TRBJ2-5	TRBV2	-	15	TGTGCCAGCACACGGACAGGGGGGGGGATAGAGACCCAGTACTTC	CASTRTGGGIETQYF
TRBD1	TRBJ1-2	TRBV2	-	13	TGTGCCAGCAGTGGGACAGGGAGGTACGGCTACACCTTC	CASSGTGRYGYTF
-	TRBJ1-6	TRBV12-3/TRBV12-4	-	12	TGTGCCAGCACCCGACCGGGGTGGCCCCTCCACTTT	CASTRPGWPLHF
TRBD2	TRBJ2-7	TRBV5-4	-	16	TGTGCCAGCAGCTTGGGTAGGGGACTAGCGGCATCCGAGCAGTACTTC	CASSLGRGLAASEQYF
TRBD2	TRBJ2-4	TRBV6-1	-	22	TGTGCCAGCAGTGAAAGATATAGAGGGACTAGCGGGAGAGGGGTAGCCAAAAACATTCAGTACTTC	CASSERYRGTSGRGVAKNIQYF
TRBD1	TRBJ1-3	TRBV19	-	13	TGTGCCAGCGGGACAGACTCTGGAAACACCATATATTTT	CASGTDSGNTIYF
TRBD1	TRBJ2-5	TRBV2	-	16	TGTGCCAGCAGTGACTTTCCGGGACAGGGACAAGAGACCCAGTACTTC	CASSDFPGQGQETQYF
TRBD1	TRBJ2-3	TRBV7-2	-	12	TGTGCCAGCAGCCCGGACAGGGGGACGCAGTATTTT	CASSPDRGTQYF